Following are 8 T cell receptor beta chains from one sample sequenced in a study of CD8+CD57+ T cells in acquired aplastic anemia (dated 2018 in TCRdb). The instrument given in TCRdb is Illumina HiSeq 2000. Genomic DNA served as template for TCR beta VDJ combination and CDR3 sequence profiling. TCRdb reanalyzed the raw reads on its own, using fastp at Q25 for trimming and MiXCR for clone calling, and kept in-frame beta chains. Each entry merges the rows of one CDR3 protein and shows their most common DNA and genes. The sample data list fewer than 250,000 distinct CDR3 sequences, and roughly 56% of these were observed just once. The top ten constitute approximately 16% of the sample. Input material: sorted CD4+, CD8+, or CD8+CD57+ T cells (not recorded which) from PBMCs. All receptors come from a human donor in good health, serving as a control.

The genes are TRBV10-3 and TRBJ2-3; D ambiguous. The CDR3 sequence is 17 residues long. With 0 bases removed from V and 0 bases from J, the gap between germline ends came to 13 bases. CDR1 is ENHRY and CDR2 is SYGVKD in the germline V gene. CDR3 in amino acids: CAISESQTQPSTDTQYF. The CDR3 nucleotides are TGTGCCATCAGTGAGTCACAGACCCAACCTAGCACAGATACGCAGTATTTT.

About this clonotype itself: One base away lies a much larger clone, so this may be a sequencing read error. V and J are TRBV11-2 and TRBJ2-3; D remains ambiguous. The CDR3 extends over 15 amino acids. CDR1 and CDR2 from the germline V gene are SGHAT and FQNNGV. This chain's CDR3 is CASSFSLGRTDTRYF. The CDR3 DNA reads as TGTGCCAGCAGCTTTTCTTTGGGCCGAACAGATACGCGGTATTTT.

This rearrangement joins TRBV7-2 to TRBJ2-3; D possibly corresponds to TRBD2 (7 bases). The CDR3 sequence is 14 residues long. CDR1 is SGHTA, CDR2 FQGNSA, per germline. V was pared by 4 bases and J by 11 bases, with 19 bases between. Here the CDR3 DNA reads TGTGCCAGCAGCTCTGGGGGGGGGGCATATGAGCAGTATTTT. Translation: CASSSGGGAYEQYF.

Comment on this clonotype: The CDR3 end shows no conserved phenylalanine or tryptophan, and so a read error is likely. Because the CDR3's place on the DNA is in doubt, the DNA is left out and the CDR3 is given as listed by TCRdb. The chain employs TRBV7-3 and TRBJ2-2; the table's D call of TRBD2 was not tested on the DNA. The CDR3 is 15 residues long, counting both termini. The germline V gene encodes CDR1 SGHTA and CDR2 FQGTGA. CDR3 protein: CASSLRQGNTGELSS.

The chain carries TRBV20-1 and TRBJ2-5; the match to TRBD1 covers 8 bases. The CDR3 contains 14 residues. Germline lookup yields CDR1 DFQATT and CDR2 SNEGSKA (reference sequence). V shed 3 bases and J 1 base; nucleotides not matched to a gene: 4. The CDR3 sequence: CSARTGAGQETQYF. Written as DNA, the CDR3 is TGCAGTGCTAGGACAGGGGCCGGCCAAGAGACCCAGTACTTC.

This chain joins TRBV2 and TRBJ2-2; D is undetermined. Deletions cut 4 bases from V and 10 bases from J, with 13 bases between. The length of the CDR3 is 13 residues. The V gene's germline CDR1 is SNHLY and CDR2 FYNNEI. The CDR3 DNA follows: TGTGCCAGCAGTGGGATTGGCCCTGTGGAGCTGTTTTTT. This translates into CASSGIGPVELFF.

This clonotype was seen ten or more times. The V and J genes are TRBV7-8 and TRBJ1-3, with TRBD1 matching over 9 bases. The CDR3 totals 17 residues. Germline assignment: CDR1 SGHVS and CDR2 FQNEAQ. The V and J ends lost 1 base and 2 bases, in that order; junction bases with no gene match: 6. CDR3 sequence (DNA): TGTGCCAGCAGCTTAGTACACCGGACAGGGGCTGGAAACACCATATATTTT. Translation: CASSLVHRTGAGNTIYF. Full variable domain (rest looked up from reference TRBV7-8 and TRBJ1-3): GAGVSQSPRYKVAKRGQDVALRCDPISGHVSLFWYQQALGQGPEFLTYFQNEAQLDKSGLPSDRFFAERPEGSVSTLKIQRTQQEDSAVYLCASSLVHRTGAGNTIYFGEGSWLTVV.

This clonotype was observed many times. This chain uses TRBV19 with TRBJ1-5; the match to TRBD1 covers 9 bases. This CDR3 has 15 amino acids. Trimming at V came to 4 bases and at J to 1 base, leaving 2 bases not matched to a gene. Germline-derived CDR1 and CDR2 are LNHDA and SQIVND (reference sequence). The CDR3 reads CASSRQGGSNQPQHF. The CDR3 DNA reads TGTGCCAGTAGTAGACAGGGGGGGAGCAATCAGCCCCAGCATTTT.